This T cell receptor beta chain came from a study of T cells in Graves' hyperthyroidism and ophthalmopathy. General study findings and limits: The blood repertoire included most of the expanded thyroid clonotypes above 0.001.

This CDR3 is built from 14 residues. Looked up from germline, CDR1 is SEHNR and CDR2 is FQNEAQ (reference sequence). Trimming shortened V by 3 bases and J by 9 bases, and 12 bases separated the two germline ends. Amplified TCR beta CDR3 regions derived from RNA transcripts. First-round RT-PCR with HTBI primers amplified the TCR CDR3 region. TCRdb processed the multiplex PCR reads anew with MiXCR; each CDR3 protein has one entry. The repertoire holds hundreds of thousands of distinct CDR3 sequences, with 40% to 55% as singletons. For this clonotype: Antigen specificity is unknown.

The chain couples TRBV7-9 to TRBJ1-6; no definite D call. This clonotype was obtained from a woman between 18 and 30 years old with Graves' hyperthyroidism. Specimen: peripheral blood or thyroid tissue (not recorded which). The CDR3 protein is CASSLEAQTSPLHF. CDR3 nucleotide sequence: TGTGCCAGCAGCTTGGAGGCCCAGACTTCACCCCTCCACTTT.